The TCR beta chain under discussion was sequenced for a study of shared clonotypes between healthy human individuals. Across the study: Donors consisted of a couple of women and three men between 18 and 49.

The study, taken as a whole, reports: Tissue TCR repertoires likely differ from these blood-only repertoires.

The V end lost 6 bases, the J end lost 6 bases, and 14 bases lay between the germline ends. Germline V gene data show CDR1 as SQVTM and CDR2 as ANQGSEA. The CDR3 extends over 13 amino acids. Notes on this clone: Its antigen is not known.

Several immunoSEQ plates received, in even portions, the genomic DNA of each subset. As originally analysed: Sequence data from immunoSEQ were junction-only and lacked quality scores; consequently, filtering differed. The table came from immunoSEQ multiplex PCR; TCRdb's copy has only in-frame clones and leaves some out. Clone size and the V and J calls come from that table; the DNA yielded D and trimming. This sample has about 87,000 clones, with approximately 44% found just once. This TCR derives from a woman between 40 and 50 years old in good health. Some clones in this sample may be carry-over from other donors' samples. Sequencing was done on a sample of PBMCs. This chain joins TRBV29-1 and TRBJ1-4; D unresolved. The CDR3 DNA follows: TGCAGCGTCCTAATAGAGACTGATGAAAAACTGTTTTTT. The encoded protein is CSVLIETDEKLFF. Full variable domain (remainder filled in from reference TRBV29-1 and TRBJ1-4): SAVISQKPSRDICQRGTSLTIQCQVDSQVTMMFWYRQQPGQSLTLIATANQGSEATYESGFVIDKFPISRPNLTFSTLTVSNMSPEDSSIYLCSVLIETDEKLFFGSGTQLSVL.